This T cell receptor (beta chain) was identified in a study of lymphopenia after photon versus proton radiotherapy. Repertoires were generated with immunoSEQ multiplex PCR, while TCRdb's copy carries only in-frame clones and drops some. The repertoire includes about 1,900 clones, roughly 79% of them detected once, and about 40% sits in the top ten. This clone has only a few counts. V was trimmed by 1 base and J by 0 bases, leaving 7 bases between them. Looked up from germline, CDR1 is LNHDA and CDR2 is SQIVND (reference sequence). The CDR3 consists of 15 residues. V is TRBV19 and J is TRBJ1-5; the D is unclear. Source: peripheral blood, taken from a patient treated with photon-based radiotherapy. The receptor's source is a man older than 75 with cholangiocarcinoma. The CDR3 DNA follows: TGTGCCAGTAGTATAGGGCAGCATAGCAATCAGCCCCAGCATTTT. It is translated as CASSIGQHSNQPQHF.